Each of the 28 T cell receptor beta chains below was sequenced from the same sample in a study of metastatic and nonmetastatic thyroid tumors. TCRdb reanalyzed the PCR reads via MiXCR. This sample has 85,000 to 95,000 clones; just under 15% occur once, and the top ten carry 3% to 4.5%. Every patient was untreated before thyroid surgery. Sequencing was performed on blood. Receptor source: a female donor with papillary thyroid cancer or a benign thyroid nodule (not recorded which). Some clones in this sample may be carry-over from other donors' samples.

Only a few counts were recorded for this clone. The V and J genes are TRBV18 and TRBJ2-2; TRBD1 is a possible D gene (6 bases). Germline V CDR1 and CDR2: KGHSH, LQKENI. CDR3 length: 15 amino acids. Between the trimmed V and J ends, which lost 3 bases and 2 bases, there was a span of 10 bases. The CDR3 region is CASSPNRVNTGELFF. The CDR3, as DNA: TGTGCCAGCTCACCCAACAGGGTAAACACCGGGGAGCTGTTTTTT.

Points on this clone: A much larger clone is a single base away; this may be a read error. The V call is TRBV10-3, the J call TRBJ1-4, with 7 bases identical to TRBD1. Germline CDR1 and CDR2: ENHRY and SYGVKD. The CDR3 totals 13 residues. The V gene end was trimmed by 8 bases and the J gene end by 5 bases; junction bases not matched to a gene: 5. The CDR3 coding sequence is TGTGCCATCTCCCGGGACAGAAATGAAAAACTGTTTTTT. It encodes CAISRDRNEKLFF.

This clone was seen a handful of times. A much larger clonotype is one base distant, so this may be a read error. V and J are TRBV24-1 and TRBJ2-5; TRBD1 agrees at 7 bases. V lost 3 bases, J lost 5 bases, and 11 bases stayed unmatched. Germline CDR1 reads KGHDR; CDR2 reads SFDVKD. CDR3 length: 16 amino acids. The CDR3 nucleotides are TGTGCCACCAGTGATCCCGGACAGGCCCACCGGGAGACCCAGTACTTC. Its protein is CATSDPGQAHRETQYF.

This clone was recorded many times. The chain couples TRBV5-8 to TRBJ2-7; the D gene is possibly TRBD1 (6 bases). V dropped 0 bases and J dropped 7 bases, with 11 bases sitting between them. The CDR3 is 13 amino acids. Germline CDR1 SGHTS, CDR2 YDEGEE. The CDR3 coding sequence is TGTGCCAGCAGCTTGGTTGGGGGCCGGGAGCAGTACTTC. This gives the protein CASSLVGGREQYF.

The chain uses TRBV20-1 and TRBJ1-5, with 9 bases fitting TRBD1. Germline values: CDR1 DFQATT, CDR2 SNEGSKA (reference sequence). J was trimmed by 3 bases and V by 5 bases; bases with no gene match: 5. The CDR3 is 14 amino acids. The CDR3 DNA sequence: TGCAGTGCTTGGACAGGGGTCCTCAATCAGCCCCAGCATTTT. Protein: CSAWTGVLNQPQHF.

The sample holds many counts of this clone. CDR3 coding DNA: TGTGCCAGCAGTTTAGGCGGTTACAATGAGCAGTTCTTC. Protein sequence: CASSLGGYNEQFF. The chain couples TRBV12-3 or TRBV12-4 to TRBJ2-1, with D hard to call. Trimming cost V 1 base and J 4 bases, with 5 bases left between them. This CDR3 spans 13 amino acids.

The J gene is TRBJ2-1, the V gene TRBV4-2; TRBD2 agrees at 8 bases. CDR1 and CDR2 from the germline V gene are LGHNA and YNFKEQ. This CDR3 spans 15 amino acids. With 1 base clipped from V and 9 bases from J, the junction kept 8 bases outside the gene matches. For the CDR3, the DNA is TGTGCCAGCAGCCAAGTGGGCGGGGGGTGGTGTGAGCAGTTCTTC. It codes for CASSQVGGGWCEQFF.

This clone was observed many times. The chain is built from TRBV7-8 and TRBJ1-3; D gene ambiguous. V gave up 5 bases and J gave up 5 bases, with 13 bases separating them. This CDR3 has 14 amino acids. Germline CDR1 and CDR2: SGHVS and FQNEAQ. This chain's CDR3 is CASSPGSGRNTIYF. The DNA for the CDR3 is TGTGCCAGCAGCCCAGGCAGTGGGAGAAACACCATATATTTT.

On this clone itself: A much more abundant neighbour one base away suggests this may be a read error. The V call is TRBV4-1, the J call TRBJ2-2, with a weak D call TRBD1 (5 bases). Per the germline V gene, CDR1 is MGHRA and CDR2 is YSYEKL. The length of the CDR3 is 17 residues. Trimming removed 7 bases from V and 3 bases from J, with 21 bases in between. The CDR3, as DNA: TGCGCCAGCATCCCTCAAGGTTTGCAGGGCTACACCGGGGAGCTGTTTTTT. This translates into CASIPQGLQGYTGELFF.

The chain recombines TRBV6-5 with TRBJ2-7; D is ambiguous. The CDR3 is made up of 15 amino acids. V lost 0 bases, J lost 5 bases, and 14 bases lay in between. Germline V CDR1 and CDR2: MNHEY, SVGAGI. The CDR3 spells CASSYSRAATNEQYF. The CDR3 region has the DNA TGTGCCAGCAGTTACTCACGGGCAGCCACGAACGAGCAGTACTTC.

Many counts were recorded for this clone. The rearrangement joins TRBV7-9 to TRBJ1-2, with D unclear. Looked up from germline, CDR1 is SEHNR and CDR2 is FQNEAQ (reference sequence). The V gene lost 4 bases and the J gene lost 3 bases, with 9 bases spanning the gap. CDR3 length: 13 residues. The CDR3 reads CASSSREDYGYTF. The CDR3 region has the DNA TGTGCCAGCAGCTCTAGGGAGGACTATGGCTACACCTTC.

This clone was seen ten or more times. Within the sample, other DNA sequences also encode this same CDR3. The chain employs TRBV6-4 and TRBJ1-1; no clear D. CDR3 size: 13 residues. Per the germline V gene, CDR1 is MRHNA and CDR2 is SNTAGT. Trimming took off 3 bases at V and 1 base at J, with 6 bases between the two ends. Here the CDR3 reads CASSEAANTEAFF. The CDR3 region has the DNA TGTGCCAGCAGTGAGGCAGCGAACACTGAAGCTTTCTTT.

Many counts were recorded for this clone. V is TRBV20-1 and J is TRBJ2-5; TRBD2 aligns across 10 bases. The germline gives CDR1 DFQATT, CDR2 SNEGSKA (reference sequence). The CDR3 length is 18 residues. After removal of 0 bases from V and 1 base from J, the junction contained 11 bases not matched to a gene. CDR3 in amino acids: CSARDVVRVAGGQETQYF. CDR3 DNA sequence: TGCAGTGCTAGAGATGTTGTGAGGGTAGCGGGGGGCCAAGAGACCCAGTACTTC.

This clone was counted ten times or more. V gene TRBV3-1 combines with J gene TRBJ2-2; TRBD2 aligns across 11 bases. The CDR3 sequence is 16 residues long. The germline V gene encodes CDR1 LGHDT and CDR2 YNNKEL (reference sequence). V was clipped by 1 base and J by 7 bases; unmatched bases: 5. The DNA of the CDR3 is TGTGCCAGCAGCCAAGGCCTAGCGGGGGGCGGCGGGGAGCTGTTTTTT. This sequence encodes CASSQGLAGGGGELFF.

This clone was observed a handful of times. A read error may explain this, as a much larger clone is one base away. The chain carries TRBV2 and TRBJ2-2, with no clear D. The germline V gene encodes CDR1 SNHLY and CDR2 FYNNEI. The V end lost 4 bases, the J end lost 2 bases, and 5 bases lay between the germline ends. This CDR3 has 13 amino acids. CDR3 in amino acids: CASSGANTGELFF. CDR3 coding DNA: TGTGCCAGCAGTGGGGCCAACACCGGGGAGCTGTTTTTT. Based on the CDR3 plus reference TRBV2 and TRBJ2-2, the full variable domain is EPEVTQTPSHQVTQMGQEVILRCVPISNHLYFYWYRQILGQKVEFLVSFYNNEISEKSEIFDDQFSVERPDGSNFTLKIRSTKLEDSAMYFCASSGANTGELFFGEGSRLTVL.

To note about this clone: A clone one base away is much larger, so this may be a read error. Other DNA sequences of this sample code for an identical CDR3. The chain carries TRBV19 and TRBJ2-1, with D perhaps matching TRBD2 (5 bases). Germline values: CDR1 LNHDA, CDR2 SQIVND (reference sequence). The CDR3 runs 15 residues. V shed 7 bases and J shed 10 bases, with 23 bases lying between them. In nucleotides, the CDR3 is TGTGCCAGTAACCCCCCCAGCGGTGGAAAACTCGAGCAGTTCTTC. Amino acids: CASNPPSGGKLEQFF.

In the case of this clone: Germline and junction disagree at one end, which may indicate a read error. The rearrangement joins TRBV11-1 to TRBJ2-3; 7 bases agree with TRBD2. The CDR3 has 17 amino acids. Germline V gene data show CDR1 as SGHAT and CDR2 as FQDESV (reference sequence). The CDR3 sequence is CARSLLLAVGSTDTQYF. In nucleotides, the CDR3 is TGTGCCCGCAGCTTACTCCTAGCGGTGGGTAGCACAGATACGCAGTATTTT.

This clone was picked up many times. CDR3 protein: CASSTLRDRGRNEQYF. As DNA, the CDR3 is TGTGCCAGCAGCACCCTCCGGGACAGGGGGCGAAACGAGCAGTACTTC. The V call is TRBV28, the J call TRBJ2-7; 12 nucleotides line up with TRBD1. Germline lookup yields CDR1 MDHEN and CDR2 SYDVKM. The J segment lost 5 bases and the V segment lost 6 bases, leaving 11 bases of the junction unmatched. The CDR3 length is 16 residues.

In regard to this clone: Possible read error: a much larger clone is one base away. V gene TRBV7-3 combines with J gene TRBJ2-5; 7 bases map to TRBD1. CDR3 length: 13 residues. The J segment lost 5 bases and the V segment lost 4 bases, leaving 4 bases of the junction unmatched. Germline CDR1 reads SGHTA; CDR2 reads FQGTGA. CDR3 coding DNA: TGTGCCAGCAGCTCAACAGGGGAGGAGACCCAGTACTTC. This encodes CASSSTGEETQYF.

This clone was recorded at least ten times. The CDR3 DNA is TGTGCCAGCCGACTCCCTAAACCCGGGACAGGGGCGGGGGAGCAGTACTTC. Translated: CASRLPKPGTGAGEQYF. This chain uses TRBV28 with TRBJ2-7, with TRBD1 matching over 10 bases. The ends lost 8 bases at V and 7 bases at J; junction bases unmatched: 20. Germline-derived CDR1 and CDR2 are MDHEN and SYDVKM. The CDR3 extends over 17 amino acids.

In this sample, this clone turned up many times. V is TRBV28 and J is TRBJ1-4; TRBD1 agrees at 8 bases. The CDR3 totals 15 residues. The trim removed 6 bases at V and 8 bases at J, leaving 11 bases unmatched. The V gene's germline CDR1 is MDHEN and CDR2 SYDVKM. The CDR3 DNA is TGTGCCAGCAGCTGGGGGACAGGTGGCGGCGAAAAACTGTTTTTT. Translated: CASSWGTGGGEKLFF.

As to this clone: This may be a read error: a much more frequent sequence differs by one nucleotide. The chain uses TRBV29-1 and TRBJ1-5; maybe TRBD1 (5 bases). The CDR3 contains 13 residues. V was trimmed by 6 bases and J by 4 bases, leaving 13 bases between them. CDR1 SQVTM and CDR2 ANQGSEA come from the germline V gene. In DNA form, the CDR3 reads TGCAGCGTCGCGGACATGGGTAATCAGCCCCAGCATTTT. Translating it yields CSVADMGNQPQHF.

This clone showed up just a few times. A much larger clone differs by one base, so this may be a read error. This specimen includes other DNA sequences encoding the same CDR3. This chain joins TRBV18 and TRBJ2-3, with a weak D call TRBD2 (6 bases). Germline loops: CDR1 KGHSH, CDR2 LQKENI. The CDR3 contains 15 residues. The CDR3, as DNA: TGTGCCGGCTCACCTTCCGGGACTAGCACAGATACGCAGTATTTT. It specifies CAGSPSGTSTDTQYF.

This clone has at least ten counts. The rearrangement uses TRBV27 and TRBJ1-2; weak D call: TRBD1 (5 bases). The germline V and J ends were trimmed by 4 bases and 4 bases, with 10 bases remaining between them. Germline lookup yields CDR1 MNHEY and CDR2 SMNVEV (reference sequence). The CDR3 has 13 residues. CDR3: CASSSGSLYGYTF. In nucleotides, the CDR3 is TGTGCCAGCAGTTCAGGGAGTCTCTATGGCTACACCTTC.

This clone was seen only a few times. The rearrangement links TRBV24-1 to TRBJ2-7; the D gene is possibly TRBD2 (5 bases). In germline, CDR1 is KGHDR, CDR2 SFDVKD. CDR3 length: 16 amino acids. V was cut by 6 bases and J by 2 bases, with 19 bases left in between. For the CDR3, the DNA is TGTGCCACCAGTTATTCCGGCGAGGGATTCGCCTACGAGCAGTACTTC. Protein product: CATSYSGEGFAYEQYF.

There are many counts of this clone. This chain uses TRBV6-5 with TRBJ2-3; 8 positions match TRBD1. The length of the CDR3 is 17 residues. Unmatched junction bases numbered 9, after V lost 0 bases and J lost 4 bases. Germline assignment: CDR1 MNHEY and CDR2 SVGAGI. The CDR3 coding sequence is TGTGCCAGCAGTTACTCTTCCAAAACGGGACAGGCAGATACGCAGTATTTT. Its translation: CASSYSSKTGQADTQYF.

This clone was counted ten times or more. This sequence joins TRBV2 and TRBJ2-1; TRBD2 matches 9 bases. The CDR3 runs to 16 residues. Germline loops: CDR1 SNHLY, CDR2 FYNNEI. V lost 2 bases to trimming and J lost 4 bases; unmatched junction nucleotides: 6. CDR3 protein: CASSESMSGGYNEQFF. Written as DNA, the CDR3 is TGTGCCAGCAGTGAATCCATGAGCGGGGGGTACAATGAGCAGTTCTTC.

This clone was seen ten or more times. The chain uses TRBV19 and TRBJ1-5; D is unclear. Trimming removed 5 bases from V and 1 base from J, with 9 bases in between. The CDR3 covers 14 residues. The V gene's germline CDR1 is LNHDA and CDR2 SQIVND (reference sequence). In nucleotides, the CDR3 is TGTGCCAGTAGTCTCGGACGGAGCAATCAGCCCCAGCATTTT. Its translation: CASSLGRSNQPQHF.